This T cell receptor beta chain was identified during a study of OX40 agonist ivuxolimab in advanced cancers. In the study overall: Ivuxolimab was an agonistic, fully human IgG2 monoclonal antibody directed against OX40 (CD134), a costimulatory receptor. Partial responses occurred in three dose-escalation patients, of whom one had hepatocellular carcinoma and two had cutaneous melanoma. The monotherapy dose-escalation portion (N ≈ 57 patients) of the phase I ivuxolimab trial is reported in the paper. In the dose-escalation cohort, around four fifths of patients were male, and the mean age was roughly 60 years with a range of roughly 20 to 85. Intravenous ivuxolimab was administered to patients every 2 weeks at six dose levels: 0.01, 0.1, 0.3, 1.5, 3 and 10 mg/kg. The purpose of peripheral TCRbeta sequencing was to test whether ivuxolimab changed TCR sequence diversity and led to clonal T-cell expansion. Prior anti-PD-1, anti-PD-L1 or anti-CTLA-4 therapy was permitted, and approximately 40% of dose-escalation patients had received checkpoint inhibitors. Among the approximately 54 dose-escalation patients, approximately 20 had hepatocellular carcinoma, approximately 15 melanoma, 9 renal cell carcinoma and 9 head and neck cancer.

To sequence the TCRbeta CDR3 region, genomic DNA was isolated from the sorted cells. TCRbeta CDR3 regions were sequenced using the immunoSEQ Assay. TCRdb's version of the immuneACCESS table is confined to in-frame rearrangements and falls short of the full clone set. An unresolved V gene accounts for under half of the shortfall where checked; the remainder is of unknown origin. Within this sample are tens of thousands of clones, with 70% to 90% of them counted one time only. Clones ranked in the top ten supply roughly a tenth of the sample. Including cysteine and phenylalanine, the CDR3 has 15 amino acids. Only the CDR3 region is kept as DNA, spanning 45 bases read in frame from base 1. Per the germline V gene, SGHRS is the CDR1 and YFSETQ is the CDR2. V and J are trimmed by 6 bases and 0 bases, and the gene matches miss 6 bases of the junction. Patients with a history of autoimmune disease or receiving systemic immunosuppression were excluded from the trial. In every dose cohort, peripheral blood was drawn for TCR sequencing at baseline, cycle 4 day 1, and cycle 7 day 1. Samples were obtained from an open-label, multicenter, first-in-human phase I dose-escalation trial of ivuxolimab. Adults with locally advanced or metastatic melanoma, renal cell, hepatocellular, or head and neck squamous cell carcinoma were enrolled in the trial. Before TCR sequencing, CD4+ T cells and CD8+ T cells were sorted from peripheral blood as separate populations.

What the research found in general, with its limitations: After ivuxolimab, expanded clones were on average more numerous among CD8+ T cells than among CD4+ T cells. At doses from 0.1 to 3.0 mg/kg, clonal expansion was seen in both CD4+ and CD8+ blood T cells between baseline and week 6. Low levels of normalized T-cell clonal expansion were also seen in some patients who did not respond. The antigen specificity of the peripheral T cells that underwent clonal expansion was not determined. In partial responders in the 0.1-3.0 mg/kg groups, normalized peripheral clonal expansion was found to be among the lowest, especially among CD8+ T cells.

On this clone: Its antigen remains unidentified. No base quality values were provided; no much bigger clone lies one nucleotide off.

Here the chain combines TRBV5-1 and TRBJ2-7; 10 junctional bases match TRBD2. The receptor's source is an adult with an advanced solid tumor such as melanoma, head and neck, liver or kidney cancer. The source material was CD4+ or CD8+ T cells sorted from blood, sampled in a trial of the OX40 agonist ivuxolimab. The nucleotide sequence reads TGCGCCAGCACGGGCGTAGCGGGAGGCTCCTACGAGCAGTACTTC. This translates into CASTGVAGGSYEQYF.